These 18 T cell receptor beta chains originate from one sample sequenced in a study of OX40 agonist ivuxolimab in advanced cancers. The table came from immunoSEQ multiplex PCR; TCRdb's copy has only in-frame clones and leaves some out. The data hold tens of thousands of clones, with around 92% observed a single time. This sample comprised CD4+ or CD8+ T cells sorted from blood, obtained in a trial of the OX40 agonist ivuxolimab. Every receptor here comes from an adult with an advanced solid tumor such as melanoma, head and neck, liver or kidney cancer.

This rearrangement joins TRBV2 to TRBJ2-2, with a possible D match to TRBD2 (6 bases). With 2 bases removed from V and 2 bases from J, the gap between germline ends came to 9 bases. The CDR3 runs 15 residues. CDR1 and CDR2 (germline): SNHLY, FYNNEI. CDR3 region: CASSERGTNTGELFF. As DNA, the CDR3 is TGTGCCAGCAGTGAACGGGGGACCAACACCGGGGAGCTGTTTTTT.

The gene calls are TRBV30 and TRBJ1-4, with 7 bases aligning to TRBD1. Germline-derived CDR1 and CDR2 are GTSNPN and SVGIG (reference sequence). V lost 3 bases, J lost 7 bases, and 5 bases stayed unmatched. The CDR3 totals 13 residues. The CDR3 here is CAWSLGQREKLFF. CDR3 nucleotide sequence: TGTGCCTGGAGCCTGGGACAGCGTGAAAAACTGTTTTTT.

This chain joins TRBV7-8 and TRBJ2-2; no reliable D call. The CDR3 has 14 residues. Germline CDR1 SGHVS, CDR2 FQNEAQ. V was trimmed by 1 base and J by 6 bases, leaving 9 bases between them. The chain's CDR3 is CASSLGVLAGELFF. The CDR3 DNA sequence: TGTGCCAGCAGCTTAGGGGTCCTAGCCGGGGAGCTGTTTTTT.

V usage is TRBV2 and J usage is TRBJ2-1; D uncertain. Germline V gives CDR1 SNHLY, CDR2 FYNNEI. This CDR3 contains 13 residues. V lost 3 bases to trimming and J lost 3 bases, with 6 bases between them. In DNA, the CDR3 is TGTGCCAGCAGTGACTTGGACTACAATGAGCAGTTCTTC. Amino acid sequence: CASSDLDYNEQFF.

The gene calls are TRBV7-2 and TRBJ1-1; D possibly corresponds to TRBD1 (5 bases). Trimming pared 1 base from V and 8 bases from J, leaving 14 bases between. This CDR3 comprises 14 residues. CDR1 and CDR2 (germline): SGHTA, FQGNSA. CDR3 residues: CASSLEAGREEAFF. CDR3 bases: TGTGCCAGCAGCTTAGAGGCAGGGAGGGAAGAAGCTTTCTTT.

CDR3 protein: CASGPRDGNEKLFF. CDR3 DNA sequence: TGTGCTAGTGGCCCGCGGGACGGAAATGAAAAACTGTTTTTT. The V gene is TRBV12-5, the J gene TRBJ1-4; possible D gene TRBD1, 5 bases. The CDR3 consists of 14 residues. V lost 6 bases and J lost 5, with 13 bases in between. CDR1 is LGHNT, CDR2 FRNRAP, per germline. The full variable domain, with the rest looked up from reference TRBV12-5 and TRBJ1-4, is DARVTQTPRHKVTEMGQEVTMRCQPILGHNTVFWYRQTMMQGLELLAYFRNRAPLDDSGMPKDRFSAEMPDATLATLKIQPSEPRDSAVYFCASGPRDGNEKLFFGSGTQLSVL.

This clone was seen just once. The chain has TRBV6-4 and TRBJ2-7, with D possibly matching TRBD2 (6 bases). Trimming pared 6 bases from V and 4 bases from J, leaving 16 bases between. In germline, CDR1 is MRHNA, CDR2 SNTAGT. The CDR3 is made up of 14 amino acids. The CDR3 DNA reads TGTGCCAGCAGCCTGGAGGGGATGGGGTACGAGCAGTACTTC. It encodes CASSLEGMGYEQYF.

The chain recombines TRBV6-5 with TRBJ1-5, with D possibly TRBD1 on 6 matching bases. Germline loops: CDR1 MNHEY, CDR2 SVGAGI. The CDR3 consists of 15 residues. Trimming left V 7 bases short and J 9 bases short, with 22 bases between. The CDR3, as DNA: TGTGCCAGCACCGACTCAGCGACAGGTTCGGGGCCCCAGCATTTT. Translating it yields CASTDSATGSGPQHF.

DNA for the CDR3: TGTGCCAGCAGCTCACCTAGCGGGAGAATCGGCACCTACGAGCAGTACTTC. As protein: CASSSPSGRIGTYEQYF. This chain links TRBV7-6 with TRBJ2-7; 10 bases align to TRBD2. This CDR3 has 17 residues. V trimming: 4 bases; J trimming: 2 bases; junction bases outside the gene matches: 11. In germline, CDR1 is SGHVS, CDR2 FNYEAQ.

The V and J genes are TRBV5-4 and TRBJ1-1; 8 bases are shared with TRBD1. The CDR3 spans 15 residues. The ends lost 1 base at V and 0 bases at J; junction bases unmatched: 2. Germline V lookup: CDR1 SGHNT, CDR2 YYREEE (reference sequence). The DNA of the CDR3 is TGTGCCAGCAGCTTGAAGACAGGGGTGAACACTGAAGCTTTCTTT. The encoded protein is CASSLKTGVNTEAFF. Combining the CDR3 with reference TRBV5-4 and TRBJ1-1 gives the whole variable domain ETGVTQSPTHLIKTRGQQVTLRCSSQSGHNTVSWYQQALGQGPQFIFQYYREEENGRGNFPPRFSGLQFPNYSSELNVNALELDDSALYLCASSLKTGVNTEAFFGQGTRLTVV.

This chain links TRBV28 with TRBJ2-2; D tentatively fits TRBD1 or TRBD2 (5 bases each). V was cut by 4 bases and J by 6 bases, with 21 bases left in between. This CDR3 has 17 amino acids. Germline V lookup: CDR1 MDHEN, CDR2 SYDVKM. The CDR3 protein is CASSYARRGTRAGELFF. The CDR3 coding sequence is TGTGCCAGCAGTTATGCTCGTCGGGGCACCAGGGCCGGGGAGCTGTTTTTT.

This clone was seen a few times. The chain has TRBV10-2 and TRBJ2-3; D is ambiguous. Trimming took 6 bases from V and 0 from J, leaving 10 bases between them. This CDR3 has 14 residues. Germline V lookup: CDR1 WSHSY, CDR2 SAAADI. Here the CDR3 DNA reads TGCGCCAGCAGGGCCGAGATTAGCACAGATACGCAGTATTTT. This translates into CASRAEISTDTQYF.

The gene calls are TRBV10-3 and TRBJ2-5; TRBD2 matches 8 bases. The CDR3 consists of 15 residues. Germline trimming cut 11 bases from V and 4 bases from J; bases unmatched to any gene: 15. Germline V gene lookup returns CDR1 ENHRY and CDR2 SYGVKD. The CDR3 DNA follows: TGTGCCTCCCAGGAAGGAGGGGCGGGAGGAGAGACCCAGTACTTC. Translation gives CASQEGGAGGETQYF.

This clone came up once. V is TRBV20-1 and J is TRBJ2-3; the D is unclear. This CDR3 region has 11 residues. Per germline, CDR1 DFQATT and CDR2 SNEGSKA (reference sequence). Trimming stripped 1 base from V and 3 bases from J, with 2 bases between. This CDR3 is CSARGTDTQYF. In DNA form, the CDR3 reads TGCAGTGCTAGAGGGACAGATACGCAGTATTTT.

V usage is TRBV29-1 and J usage is TRBJ1-1; unclear D gene. The CDR3 runs 15 residues. CDR1 is SQVTM, CDR2 ANQGSEA, per germline. Trimming took 4 bases from V and 8 from J, leaving 23 bases between them. CDR3 loop: CSVVPRTTGRREAFF. The CDR3 nucleotides are TGCAGCGTTGTGCCCCGAACAACTGGCCGGAGAGAAGCTTTCTTT.

The chain is built from TRBV7-6 and TRBJ1-1; D remains unclear. Germline V gene lookup returns CDR1 SGHVS and CDR2 FNYEAQ. The CDR3 loop spans 14 amino acids. Deletions cut 0 bases from V and 8 bases from J, with 13 bases between. The CDR3 DNA follows: TGTGCCAGCAGCTTAGCGGGCCCTGGCGCCGAAGCTTTCTTT. It encodes CASSLAGPGAEAFF.

J is TRBJ1-2 and V is TRBV30; TRBD1 agrees at 7 bases. CDR1 and CDR2 (germline): GTSNPN, SVGIG (reference sequence). Trimming took 3 bases from V and 2 from J; bases not matched to a gene: 6. The CDR3 has 14 amino acids. CDR3 sequence: CAWRPRQGNYGYTF. CDR3 DNA sequence: TGTGCCTGGAGACCCCGACAGGGAAACTATGGCTACACCTTC.

This rearrangement joins TRBV6-1 to TRBJ2-7, with 8 bases identical to TRBD2. The CDR3 is made up of 13 amino acids. Germline-derived CDR1 and CDR2 are MNHNS and SASEGT. The V and J ends lost 9 bases and 3 bases, in that order; junction bases with no gene match: 7. The CDR3 loop reads CARNGGGIYEQYF. In DNA form, the CDR3 reads TGTGCCAGAAACGGGGGGGGGATCTACGAGCAGTACTTC.